This T cell receptor (beta chain) comes out of a study of early T cells in non-severe SARS-CoV-2 infection. Study details: Sequencing input comprised bulk RNA from unsorted whole blood; chain pairing was not available. Whole-study results and caveats: Anti-spike CD8 responses were favored by VDJdb matching, which missed private and CD4 specificities.

TCRdb fed the 5' RACE reads into MiXCR, producing one record per CDR3 protein. This sample has around 30,000 distinct CDR3 sequences; roughly 5.8% occur once, and the top ten carry around 6.8%. The CDR3 length is 13 residues. Germline loops: CDR1 SEHNR, CDR2 FQNEAQ (reference sequence). Deletions cut 0 bases from V and 7 bases from J, with 7 bases between. This clonotype was counted ten times or more. Antigen: not known. The chain is built from TRBV7-9 and TRBJ2-1, with unresolved D. This clonotype originated in an adult who was a healthcare worker with PCR-confirmed SARS-CoV-2 infection or an uninfected control (not recorded which). Sequencing was carried out using whole blood. CDR3 coding DNA: TGTGCCAGCAGCTTAGCGCAGTATAATGAGCAGTTCTTC. Residues: CASSLAQYNEQFF.